This record looks at one T cell receptor (beta chain) sequence and its context. Original analysis: Nucleated cell counts were estimated from reference gene primer amplification. Sequencing was performed with immunoSEQ multiplex PCR; in TCRdb, only in-frame clones are kept and a portion is missing. D and trimming were read from the DNA, whereas the V and J calls and clone size are those reported in that table. The sample lists some 99,000 clones, around four fifths seen once, with approximately 18% in the top ten. CDR1 and CDR2 from the germline V gene are SGHRS and YFSETQ. Trimming cost V 4 bases and J 1 base, with 16 bases left between them. There are 16 residues in the CDR3. This sample stems from a study of blood T cell repertoires in COVID-19. Study-wide context: Donors in the United States, Italy and Spain gave samples during acute or convalescent COVID-19. The analysed material was cDNA or gDNA that came from T cells, B-cell-depleted T cells, or PBMCs.

The V call is TRBV5-1, the J call TRBJ2-3, with a weak D call TRBD2 (6 bases). What was sequenced was peripheral blood. The TCR sequence derives from a woman aged 60-70 years with acute or convalescent COVID-19. The CDR3 sequence: CASSIPGGIGTDTQYF. The CDR3 region has the DNA TGCGCCAGCAGCATCCCTGGCGGGATCGGCACAGATACGCAGTATTTT.